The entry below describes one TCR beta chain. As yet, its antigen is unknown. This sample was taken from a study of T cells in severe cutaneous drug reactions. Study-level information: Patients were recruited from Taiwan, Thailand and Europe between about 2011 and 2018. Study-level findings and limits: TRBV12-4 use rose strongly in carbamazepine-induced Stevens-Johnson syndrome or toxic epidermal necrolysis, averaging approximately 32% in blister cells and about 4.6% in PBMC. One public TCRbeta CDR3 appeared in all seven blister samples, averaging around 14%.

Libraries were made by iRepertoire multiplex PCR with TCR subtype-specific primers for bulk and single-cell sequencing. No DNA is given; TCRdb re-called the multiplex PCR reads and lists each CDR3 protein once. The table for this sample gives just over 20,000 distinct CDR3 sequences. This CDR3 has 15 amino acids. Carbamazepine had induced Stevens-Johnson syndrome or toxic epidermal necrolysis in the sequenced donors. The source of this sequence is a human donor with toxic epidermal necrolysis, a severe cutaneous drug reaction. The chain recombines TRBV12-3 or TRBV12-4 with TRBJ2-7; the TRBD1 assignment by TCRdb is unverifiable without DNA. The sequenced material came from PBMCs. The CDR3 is CASSGPGQGGVEQYF.